A single sample gave rise to the 10 T cell receptor beta chains below, sequenced in a study of blood T cell repertoires in COVID-19. Clones were sequenced by immunoSEQ multiplex PCR, and TCRdb holds only the in-frame ones, with some missing. The data show approximately 170,000 clones, with approximately 82% seen just once and approximately 10% held by the top ten. The sample consisted of peripheral blood. These receptors were obtained from a woman older than 75 with active or convalescent COVID-19.

The rearrangement joins TRBV28 to TRBJ1-5, with 12 bases identical to TRBD1. The CDR3 contains 15 residues. The junction had 9 bases not matched to a gene; V was cut back by 8 bases and J by 7 bases. The V gene's germline CDR1 is MDHEN and CDR2 SYDVKM. CDR3 bases: TGTGCCAGCCACCTCGGGACAGGGGGCGAACAGCCCCAGCATTTT. Residues: CASHLGTGGEQPQHF.

The V and J genes are TRBV28 and TRBJ2-1; 8 nucleotides match TRBD1. In germline, CDR1 is MDHEN, CDR2 SYDVKM. This CDR3 contains 16 residues. V was pared by 5 bases and J by 8 bases, with 14 bases of the junction left unmatched. The CDR3 reads CASSLPTGASGDEQFF. The CDR3 DNA reads as TGTGCCAGCAGTCTCCCGACAGGGGCATCAGGGGATGAGCAGTTCTTC.

The chain links TRBV6-5 to TRBJ2-3, with 8 bases matching TRBD2. Germline V gene data show CDR1 as MNHEY and CDR2 as SVGAGI. This CDR3 contains 14 residues. Unmatched junction bases numbered 8, after V lost 7 bases and J lost 5 bases. In nucleotides, the CDR3 is TGTGCCAGCAAGCCAGCGGGAGAGAAAGATACGCAGTATTTT. Translating it yields CASKPAGEKDTQYF.

The chain combines TRBV5-4 with TRBJ2-4, with a possible D match to TRBD2 (6 bases). Trimming removed 4 bases from V and 9 bases from J, with 17 bases in between. Germline CDR1 is SGHNT and CDR2 is YYREEE (reference sequence). CDR3 length equals 14 residues. CDR3 sequence: CASSPEGLAPIQYF. The DNA of the CDR3 is TGTGCCAGCAGCCCGGAGGGGCTAGCTCCCATTCAGTACTTC.

This chain connects TRBV28 to TRBJ1-5; 11 bases align to TRBD1. The CDR3 consists of 18 residues. The V segment lost 3 bases and the J segment 2 bases; nucleotides outside the gene matches: 9. CDR1 and CDR2 from the germline V gene are MDHEN and SYDVKM. The CDR3 region has the DNA TGTGCCAGCAGTTTTTTGGGACAGGGGGATTGGGGCAATCAGCCCCAGCATTTT. This codes for CASSFLGQGDWGNQPQHF. The variable domain in full, completed from reference TRBV28 and TRBJ1-5, reads DVKVTQSSRYLVKRTGEKVFLECVQDMDHENMFWYRQDPGLGLRLIYFSYDVKMKEKGDIPEGYSVSREKKERFSLILESASTNQTSMYLCASSFLGQGDWGNQPQHFGDGTRLSIL.

The chain has TRBV5-1 and TRBJ2-1; 9 bases agree with TRBD2. V lost 2 bases, J lost 0 bases, and 6 bases stayed unmatched. Germline CDR1 reads SGHRS; CDR2 reads YFSETQ. The CDR3 totals 17 residues. The CDR3 DNA is TGCGCCAGCAGCTTCCTAGCGGGGAGCAGCTCCTACAATGAGCAGTTCTTC. Translation gives CASSFLAGSSSYNEQFF.

The DNA for the CDR3 is TGTGCCAGCAGTTTAGTGGTACAGAACGGCTACACCTTC. It translates to CASSLVVQNGYTF. The chain combines TRBV12-3 or TRBV12-4 with TRBJ1-2; D not certain. Between the trimmed V and J ends, which lost 1 base and 8 bases, there was a span of 11 bases. There are 13 residues in the CDR3.

This clone was seen only a few times. J is TRBJ2-7 and V is TRBV15, with a possible D match to TRBD2 (6 bases). Looked up from germline, CDR1 is LNHNV and CDR2 is YYDKDF (reference sequence). The CDR3 extends over 16 amino acids. The V end lost 0 bases, the J end lost 0 bases, and 12 bases lay between the germline ends. The DNA of the CDR3 is TGTGCCACCAGCAGAGATCGGGCGGGGATCTCCTACGAGCAGTACTTC. Amino acids: CATSRDRAGISYEQYF.

The J gene is TRBJ1-1, the V gene TRBV5-5; TRBD1 is a possible D gene (6 bases). V shed 4 bases and J shed 3 bases, with 13 bases lying between them. Germline CDR1 is SGHKS and CDR2 is YYEKEE (reference sequence). The CDR3 is 14 amino acids. Written as DNA, the CDR3 is TGTGCCAGCAGCCCGGGGAAGGGGGACACTGAAGCTTTCTTT. Its protein is CASSPGKGDTEAFF.

The chain has TRBV5-4 and TRBJ2-7; possible D gene TRBD2, 6 bases. V was pared by 4 bases and J by 5 bases, with 13 bases between. Germline assignment: CDR1 SGHNT and CDR2 YYREEE (reference sequence). The CDR3 contains 13 residues. CDR3 DNA sequence: TGTGCCAGCAGCCTCATCGGAGGGGACGAGCAGTACTTC. It specifies CASSLIGGDEQYF.